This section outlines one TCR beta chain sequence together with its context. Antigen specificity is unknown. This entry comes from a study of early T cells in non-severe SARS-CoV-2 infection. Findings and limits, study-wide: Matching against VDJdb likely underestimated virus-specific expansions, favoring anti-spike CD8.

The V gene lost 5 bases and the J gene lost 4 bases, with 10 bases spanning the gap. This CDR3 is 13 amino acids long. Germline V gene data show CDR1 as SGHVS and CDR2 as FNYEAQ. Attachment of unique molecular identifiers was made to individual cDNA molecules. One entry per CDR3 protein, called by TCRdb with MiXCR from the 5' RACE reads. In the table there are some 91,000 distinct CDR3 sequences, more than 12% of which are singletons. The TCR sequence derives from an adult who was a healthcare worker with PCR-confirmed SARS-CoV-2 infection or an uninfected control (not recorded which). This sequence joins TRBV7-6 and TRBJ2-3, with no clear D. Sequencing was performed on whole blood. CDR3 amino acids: CASSAVSPDTQYF. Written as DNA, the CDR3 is TGTGCCAGCAGCGCCGTGAGCCCAGATACGCAGTATTTT.